These 10 T cell receptor beta chains were sequenced from one sample in a study of tissue T cells after allogeneic stem cell transplantation. Data came from immunoSEQ multiplex PCR; TCRdb stores just in-frame clones and leaves some out. The data contain over 2,500 clones, about 50% of them singletons. The time point: mouse harvest day 14 after allogeneic transplant. The graft held 10^6 splenic CD5+ T cells and 10^7 T-cell-depleted bone marrow cells. The sequenced material came from gut tissue. Every receptor here comes from a female BALB/c mouse given C57BL/6 T cells with graft-versus-host disease after an allogeneic hematopoietic cell transplant.

As regards this clone: Gene labels here are mouse ones. Read coverage stops 1 residue before the CDR3 terminus; the germline J gene supplies the remainder. The gene calls are TRBV15 and TRBJ2-5, with TRBD1 identical over 7 bases. The CDR3 is 13 residues long. J gave up 2 bases and V 5 bases, and 1 base lay outside the gene matches. The germline gives CDR1 SGHND, CDR2 FRSKSL. Incomplete CDR3 DNA: TGTGCCAGCAGTCGGGACAGCCAAGACACCCAGTAC. It encodes CASSRDSQDTQY. The CDR3 reads in full as CASSRDSQDTQYF.

This clone counts as large (0.1 to 1%). Here the gene names and germline are mouse. With the read ending 1 residue before the CDR3 end, the germline J gene is used to fill in that end. V and J are TRBV31 and TRBJ2-7, with 11 bases aligning to TRBD2. V was pared by 0 bases and J by 6 bases, with 7 bases of the junction left unmatched. This CDR3 has 15 residues. Per the germline V gene, CDR1 is GKSSPN and CDR2 is SITVG. The CDR3 bases that were read are TGTGCCTGGAGTCTACTCGGGACTGGGGGATTTGAACAGTAC. It specifies CAWSLLGTGGFEQY. The entire CDR3 protein is CAWSLLGTGGFEQYF.

A remark on this clone: Gene names denote mouse genes. The sequence runs out 1 residue before the end of the CDR3; the remainder is reconstructed from the germline J gene. The chain employs TRBV5 and TRBJ1-1; D perhaps matches TRBD1 (5 bases). The germline gives CDR1 LGHNA, CDR2 YNLKQL (reference sequence). V was clipped by 0 bases and J by 3 bases, with 8 bases between them. The CDR3 sequence is 14 residues long. The sequenced CDR3 bases are TGTGCCAGCAGCCAAGATGGGGGGGACACAGAAGTCTTC. Amino acids: CASSQDGGDTEVF. The whole CDR3 sequence reads CASSQDGGDTEVFF.

This clone occurred a few times. Gene labels here are mouse ones. The CDR3 end lies 1 residue beyond the end of the read and is filled in from the germline J gene. This rearrangement joins TRBV19 to TRBJ2-1; the match to TRBD2 covers 9 bases. V was clipped by 9 bases and J by 3 bases; unmatched bases: 4. The CDR3 runs 13 residues. Germline CDR1 is FNHDT and CDR2 is SITEND (reference sequence). The CDR3 region is CATHWGVYAEQFF. The CDR3 DNA, read in part, is TGTGCCACCCACTGGGGGGTCTATGCTGAGCAGTTC.

On this clone itself: Gene names follow the mouse nomenclature. The part of the CDR3 DNA that was read is TGTGCCAGCGGTCGTGGGGGGGCTAACACCGGGCAGCTCTAC. Its protein product is CASGRGGANTGQLY. The whole CDR3 sequence reads CASGRGGANTGQLYF. The V call is TRBV13-2, the J call TRBJ2-2; 9 bases are shared with TRBD2. The read ends 1 residue shy of where the CDR3 ends; the end is completed using the germline J gene. The CDR3 runs 15 residues. V shed 4 bases and J 2 bases; nucleotides not matched to a gene: 3. Germline CDR1 NNHNN, CDR2 SYGAGS (reference sequence).

This clone was seen a few times. Here the gene names and germline are mouse. Coverage ceases 1 residue before the CDR3 finishes, and the germline J gene fills in the end. This chain uses TRBV13-1 with TRBJ2-7; the match to TRBD2 covers 10 bases. V shed 4 bases and J 3 bases; nucleotides not matched to a gene: 4. CDR1 is NSHNY and CDR2 is SYGAGN in the germline V gene. The CDR3 has 14 amino acids. Here the CDR3 reads CASSTTGGHYEQYF. CDR3 DNA, as far as it was read: TGTGCCAGCAGTACGACTGGGGGGCACTATGAACAGTAC.

Points on this clone: Mouse gene names and germline throughout. Coverage ceases 1 residue before the CDR3 finishes, and the germline J gene fills in the end. The chain couples TRBV23 to TRBJ1-1; no check of the table's D call, TRBD1, against the DNA was made. The CDR3 has 14 residues. Per germline, CDR1 KGHTA and CDR2 FQNQQP. The part of the CDR3 DNA that was read is TGCTCCAGCAGCCGGACAGACCCAAACACAGAAGTCTTC. Its protein is CSSSRTDPNTEVF. From start to end, the CDR3 is CSSSRTDPNTEVFF.

Of note for this clone: Any gene name here is a mouse gene name. The read falls 1 residue short of the CDR3 end, and the missing part is taken from the germline J gene. V usage is TRBV26 and J usage is TRBJ1-1; D not resolved. V was cut by 4 bases and J by 4 bases, with 7 bases left in between. This CDR3 has 12 amino acids. CDR1 is KGHPV, CDR2 FQNQEV, per germline (reference sequence). Here the CDR3 reads CASSPGSTEVFF. The sequenced part of the CDR3 DNA is TGTGCCAGCAGTCCGGGGAGCACAGAAGTCTTC.

This clone counts as large. Germline and genes: mouse. The read ends 1 residue shy of where the CDR3 ends; the end is completed using the germline J gene. The chain combines TRBV16 with TRBJ2-3; D is unclear. Germline CDR1 reads SGHSA; CDR2 reads FRNQAP. Trimming pared 1 base from V and 0 bases from J, leaving 2 bases between. The CDR3 has 13 amino acids. This CDR3 is CASSLGSAETLYF. The CDR3 DNA, read in part, is TGTGCAAGCAGCTTAGGGAGTGCAGAAACGCTGTAT.

About this clone: The gene symbols are mouse symbols. The read falls 1 residue short of the CDR3 end, and the missing part is taken from the germline J gene. V gene TRBV19 combines with J gene TRBJ2-7; TRBD2 matches 10 bases. Germline CDR1 reads FNHDT; CDR2 reads SITEND (reference sequence). The ends lost 7 bases at V and 7 bases at J; junction bases unmatched: 8. CDR3 length: 13 residues. This chain's CDR3 is CASGDLGGREQYF. The DNA read from the CDR3 is TGTGCCAGCGGTGACCTGGGGGGGCGGGAACAGTAC.